This T cell receptor (beta chain) was obtained from a study of response to subunit inactivated influenza vaccine. There are a few counts of this clonotype. Each CDR3 protein is one row after TCRdb ran MiXCR on the RT-PCR reads. The sample has about 780,000 distinct CDR3 sequences; under 20% are singletons. The receptor was isolated from a man between 50 and 59 years old who received an inactivated influenza vaccine. Sequenced here: PBMCs from blood, sampled roughly 5 days after vaccination.

This chain's CDR3 is CASSLAGETPFTDTQYF. DNA for the CDR3: TGTGCCAGCAGCTTAGCGGGGGAGACACCCTTCACAGATACGCAGTATTTT. The chain recombines TRBV7-9 with TRBJ2-3, with D perhaps given as TRBD1 or TRBD2 (5 bases each). Germline V gene sequence: CDR1 SEHNR, CDR2 FQNEAQ (reference sequence). Deletions cut 0 bases from V and 2 bases from J, with 15 bases between. This CDR3 contains 17 residues. The whole variable domain, remainder taken from reference TRBV7-9 and TRBJ2-3, is DTGVSQNPRHKITKRGQNVTFRCDPISEHNRLYWYRQTLGQGPEFLTYFQNEAQLEKSRLLSDRFSAERPKGSFSTLEIQRTEQGDSAMYLCASSLAGETPFTDTQYFGPGTRLTVL.